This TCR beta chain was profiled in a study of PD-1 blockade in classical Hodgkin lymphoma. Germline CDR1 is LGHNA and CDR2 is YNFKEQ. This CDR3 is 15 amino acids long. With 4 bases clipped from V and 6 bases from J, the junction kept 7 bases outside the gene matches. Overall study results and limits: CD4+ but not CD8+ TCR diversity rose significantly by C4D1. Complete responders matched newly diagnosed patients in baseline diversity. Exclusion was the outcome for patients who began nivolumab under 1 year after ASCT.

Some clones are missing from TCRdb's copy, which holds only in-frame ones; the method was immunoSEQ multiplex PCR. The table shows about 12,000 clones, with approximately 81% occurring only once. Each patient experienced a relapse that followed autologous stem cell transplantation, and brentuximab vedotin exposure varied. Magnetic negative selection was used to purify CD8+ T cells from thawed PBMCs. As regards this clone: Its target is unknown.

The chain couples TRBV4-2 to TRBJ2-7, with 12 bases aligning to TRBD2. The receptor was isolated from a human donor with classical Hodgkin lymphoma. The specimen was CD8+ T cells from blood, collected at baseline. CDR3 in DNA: TGTGCCAGCAGCCCCTTGACTAGCGGGAGTCGCGAGCAGTACTTC. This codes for CASSPLTSGSREQYF.